This is a list of T cell receptor beta chains from one sample in a study of blood T cells in healthy people across ages. One entry per CDR3 protein results from TCRdb running MiXCR on the 5' RACE reads. The sample yields approximately 830,000 distinct CDR3 sequences, approximately 67% seen once. Sequencing input: blood. All receptors come from a man aged 25 to 45 in good health. Each CDR3 is given with its conserved first and last residue. The order of the fields is D gene, clone size, J gene, V gene, CDR3 protein, CDR3 DNA. A D gene is named only where the DNA matches it firmly. For some rows the clone size is stated as once, few or many, or as a class when expanded; others skip it.

>.|once|TRBJ2-7|TRBV11-2
CGSSSLSHEQYF
TGTGGAAGCAGCTCATTATCCCACGAGCAGTACTTC
>.|few|TRBJ2-3|TRBV4-3
CASSQDMAVIGTQYF
TGCGCCAGCAGCCAAGATATGGCGGTTATTGGTACGCAGTATTTT
>.|few|TRBJ1-6|TRBV21-1
CASSTQRSSAGMNSPLHF
TGTGCCAGCAGCACACAGAGGAGTTCCGCAGGGATGAATTCACCCCTCCACTTT
>.|few|TRBJ1-2|TRBV20-1
CSAPPPGEGRHDYTF
TGCAGTGCTCCCCCCCCGGGGGAAGGACGGCACGACTACACCTTC
>TRBD1|.|TRBJ1-4|TRBV30
CAWSDRQGAEKLFF
TGTGCCTGGAGTGATAGGCAGGGGGCCGAAAAACTGTTTTTT
>.|.|TRBJ2-1|TRBV28
CASSLSTVASNEQFF
TGTGCCAGCAGTTTATCAACGGTGGCAAGCAATGAGCAGTTCTTC
>.|.|TRBJ2-7|TRBV10-2
CASMRGPSSYEQYF
TGCGCCAGCATGCGGGGGCCATCATCCTACGAGCAGTACTTC
>TRBD1|.|TRBJ2-4|TRBV27
CASSSWKQGGYALAKNIQYF
TGTGCCAGCAGTTCCTGGAAACAGGGGGGATATGCCCTAGCCAAAAACATTCAGTACTTC
>TRBD2|.|TRBJ2-5|TRBV20-1
CSASDPVAGGGETQYF
TGCAGTGCTAGCGATCCGGTAGCGGGGGGAGGGGAGACCCAGTACTTC
>.|.|TRBJ1-1|TRBV6-6
CASTHAVMNTEAFF
TGTGCCAGCACCCACGCCGTGATGAACACTGAAGCTTTCTTT
>.|.|TRBJ2-7|TRBV29-1
CSATQFREQYF
TGCAGCGCTACCCAGTTTCGCGAGCAGTACTTC
>TRBD2|.|TRBJ2-7|TRBV29-1
CSVESREEDSYEQYF
TGCAGCGTTGAATCGCGGGAGGAGGACTCCTACGAGCAGTACTTC
>TRBD2|.|TRBJ2-1|TRBV7-2
CASSQTSGLYNERFF
TGTGCCAGCAGTCAGACTAGCGGATTGTACAATGAGCGGTTCTTC
>.|.|TRBJ2-5|TRBV12-3/TRBV12-4
CASSISGPFFTQYF
TGTGCCAGCAGTATTTCCGGACCGTTCTTTACCCAGTACTTC
>TRBD2|.|TRBJ2-7|TRBV27
CASSPYGNLAGVTYEQYF
TGTGCCAGCAGTCCATACGGGAACCTAGCGGGGGTTACCTACGAGCAGTACTTC
>.|.|TRBJ1-2|TRBV19
CASTWGGGFDYGYTF
TGTGCCAGTACGTGGGGGGGCGGATTCGACTATGGCTACACCTTC
>.|few|TRBJ1-2|TRBV12-3/TRBV12-4
CASRPRGSYGYTF
TGTGCCAGCAGGCCTCGAGGGTCCTATGGCTACACCTTC
>TRBD1|few|TRBJ1-2|TRBV6-6
CASRTADRGQGYGYTF
TGTGCCAGCAGAACTGCGGACAGGGGGCAGGGATATGGCTACACCTTC
>.|.|TRBJ2-7|TRBV6-2/TRBV6-3
CASTSTEYEQYF
TGTGCCAGCACCAGTACAGAATACGAGCAGTACTTC
>TRBD1|.|TRBJ2-7|TRBV4-3
CASSQLGDRQYEQYF
TGCGCCAGCAGCCAATTAGGGGACAGGCAATACGAGCAGTACTTC
>.|.|TRBJ2-5|TRBV12-3/TRBV12-4
CASSPSSTPETQYF
TGTGCCAGCAGCCCTTCTAGCACTCCCGAGACCCAGTACTTC
>TRBD2|.|TRBJ2-1|TRBV12-3/TRBV12-4
CASSPSWDPSGLYNEQFF
TGTGCCAGCAGTCCTTCTTGGGATCCTAGCGGCCTTTACAATGAGCAGTTCTTC
>.|.|TRBJ2-5|TRBV6-2/TRBV6-3
CASSYFFSETQYF
TGTGCCAGCAGTTACTTTTTTTCGGAGACCCAGTACTTC
>TRBD1|.|TRBJ2-7|TRBV4-3
CASSQDLRGTVLYEQYF
TGCGCCAGCAGCCAAGATCTAAGGGGGACAGTCCTCTACGAGCAGTACTTC
>.|few|TRBJ2-7|TRBV3-1
CASSQIRQKKYEQYF
TGTGCCAGCAGCCAGATACGACAAAAGAAATACGAGCAGTACTTC
>.|few|TRBJ2-2|TRBV7-8
CASSLDRYNTGELFF
TGTGCCAGCAGCTTAGACCGCTATAACACCGGGGAGCTGTTTTTT